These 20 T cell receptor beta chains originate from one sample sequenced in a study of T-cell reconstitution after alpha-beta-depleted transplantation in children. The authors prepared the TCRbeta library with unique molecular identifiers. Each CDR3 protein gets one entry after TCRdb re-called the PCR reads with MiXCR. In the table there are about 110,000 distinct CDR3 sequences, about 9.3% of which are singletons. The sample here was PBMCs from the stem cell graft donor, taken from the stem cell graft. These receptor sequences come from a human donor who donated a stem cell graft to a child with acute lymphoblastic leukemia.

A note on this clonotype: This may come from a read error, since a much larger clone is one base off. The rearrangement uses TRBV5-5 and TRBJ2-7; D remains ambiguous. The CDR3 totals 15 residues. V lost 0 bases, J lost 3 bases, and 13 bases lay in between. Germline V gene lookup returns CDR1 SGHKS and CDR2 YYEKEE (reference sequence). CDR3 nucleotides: TGTGCCAGCAGCTTGGACTACCCGTGGTTCTACGAGCAGTACTTC. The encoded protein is CASSLDYPWFYEQYF.

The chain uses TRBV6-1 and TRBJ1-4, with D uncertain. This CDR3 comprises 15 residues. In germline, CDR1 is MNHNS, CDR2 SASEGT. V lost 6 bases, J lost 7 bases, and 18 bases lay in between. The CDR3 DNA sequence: TGTGCCAGCAGCAGGATGGCACCTTTGTTTGAAAAACTGTTTTTT. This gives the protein CASSRMAPLFEKLFF.

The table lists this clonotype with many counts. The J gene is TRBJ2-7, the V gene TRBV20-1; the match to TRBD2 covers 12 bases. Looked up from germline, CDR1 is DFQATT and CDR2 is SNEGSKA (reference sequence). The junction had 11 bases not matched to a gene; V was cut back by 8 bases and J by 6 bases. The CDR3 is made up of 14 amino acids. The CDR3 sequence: CSSRQTSGRSEQYF. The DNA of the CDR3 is TGCAGTAGTCGACAGACTAGCGGGAGAAGCGAGCAGTACTTC.

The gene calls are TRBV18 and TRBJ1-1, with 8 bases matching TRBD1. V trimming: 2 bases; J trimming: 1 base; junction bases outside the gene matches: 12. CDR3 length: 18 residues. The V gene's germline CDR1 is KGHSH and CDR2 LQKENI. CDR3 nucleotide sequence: TGTGCCAGCTCACCATCAGGACAGGGCGTATGGGGGAACACTGAAGCTTTCTTT. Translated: CASSPSGQGVWGNTEAFF.

The CDR3 nucleotides read TGCAGTGCTAGAGTCGAACCCCCGGGTGGGCCAGATACGCAGTATTTT. This codes for CSARVEPPGGPDTQYF. The V gene is TRBV20-1, the J gene TRBJ2-3; D remains unclear. The CDR3 runs 16 residues. Trimming stripped 1 base from V and 4 bases from J, with 18 bases between. Germline V lookup: CDR1 DFQATT, CDR2 SNEGSKA (reference sequence).

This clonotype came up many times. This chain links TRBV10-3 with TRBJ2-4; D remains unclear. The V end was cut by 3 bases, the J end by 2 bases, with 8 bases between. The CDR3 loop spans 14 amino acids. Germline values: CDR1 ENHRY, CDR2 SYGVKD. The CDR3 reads CAISDAGPKNIQYF. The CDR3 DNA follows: TGTGCCATCAGTGATGCCGGGCCCAAAAACATTCAGTACTTC.

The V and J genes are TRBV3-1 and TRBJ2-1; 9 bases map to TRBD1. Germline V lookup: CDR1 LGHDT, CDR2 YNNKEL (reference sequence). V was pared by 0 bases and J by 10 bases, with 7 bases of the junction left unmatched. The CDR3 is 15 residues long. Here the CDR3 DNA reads TGTGCCAGCAGCCAAGATGGGGACAGGGTTCGGGAGCAGTTCTTC. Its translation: CASSQDGDRVREQFF.

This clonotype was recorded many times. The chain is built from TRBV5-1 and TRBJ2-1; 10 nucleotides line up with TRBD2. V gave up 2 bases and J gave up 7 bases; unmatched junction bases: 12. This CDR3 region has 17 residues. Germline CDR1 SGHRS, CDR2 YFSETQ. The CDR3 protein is CASSFGEVLSGRNEQFF. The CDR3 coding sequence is TGCGCCAGCAGCTTCGGCGAGGTTCTTAGCGGGAGGAATGAGCAGTTCTTC.

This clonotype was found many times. The CDR3 loop is CASSVVGTSGTNNEQFF. CDR3 nucleotide sequence: TGTGCCAGCAGCGTCGTGGGGACTAGCGGGACGAACAATGAGCAGTTCTTC. The rearrangement uses TRBV9 and TRBJ2-1; TRBD2 matches 13 bases. Germline V lookup: CDR1 SGDLS, CDR2 YYNGEE. This CDR3 is 17 amino acids long. J gave up 5 bases and V 2 bases, and 7 bases lay outside the gene matches. Full variable domain (outside the CDR3, taken from reference TRBV9 and TRBJ2-1): DSGVTQTPKHLITATGQRVTLRCSPRSGDLSVYWYQQSLDQGLQFLIQYYNGEERAKGNILERFSAQQFPDLHSELNLSSLELGDSALYFCASSVVGTSGTNNEQFFGPGTRLTVL.

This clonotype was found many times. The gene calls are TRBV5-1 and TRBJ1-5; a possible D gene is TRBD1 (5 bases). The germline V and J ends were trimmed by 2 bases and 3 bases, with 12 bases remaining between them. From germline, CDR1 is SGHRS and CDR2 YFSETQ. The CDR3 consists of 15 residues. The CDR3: CASSLDQGPNQPQHF. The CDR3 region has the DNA TGCGCCAGCAGCTTAGACCAGGGCCCCAATCAGCCCCAGCATTTT. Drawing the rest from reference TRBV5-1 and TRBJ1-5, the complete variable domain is KAGVTQTPRYLIKTRGQQVTLSCSPISGHRSVSWYQQTPGQGLQFLFEYFSETQRNKGNFPGRFSGRQFSNSRSEMNVSTLELGDSALYLCASSLDQGPNQPQHFGDGTRLSIL.

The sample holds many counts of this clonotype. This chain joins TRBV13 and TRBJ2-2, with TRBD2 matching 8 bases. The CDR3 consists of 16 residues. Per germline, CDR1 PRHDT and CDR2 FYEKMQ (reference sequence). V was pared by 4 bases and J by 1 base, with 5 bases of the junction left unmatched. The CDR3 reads CASSSNGGENTGELFF. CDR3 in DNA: TGTGCCAGCAGCTCAAACGGGGGGGAGAACACCGGGGAGCTGTTTTTT.

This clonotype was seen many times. The CDR3 nucleotides read TGCAGTGCTAGACCGACAGGGGGTAATCAGCCCCAGCATTTT. Its protein is CSARPTGGNQPQHF. V is TRBV20-1 and J is TRBJ1-5; 9 bases align to TRBD1. CDR3 length equals 14 residues. The germline V gene has CDR1 DFQATT and CDR2 SNEGSKA (reference sequence). V gave up 2 bases and J gave up 4 bases; unmatched junction bases: 3.

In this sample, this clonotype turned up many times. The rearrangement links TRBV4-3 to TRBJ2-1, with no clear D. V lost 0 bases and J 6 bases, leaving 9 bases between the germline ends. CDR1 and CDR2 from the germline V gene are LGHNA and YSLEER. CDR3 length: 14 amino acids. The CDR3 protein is CASSQDGRSNEQFF. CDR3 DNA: TGCGCCAGCAGCCAAGATGGACGGTCCAATGAGCAGTTCTTC.

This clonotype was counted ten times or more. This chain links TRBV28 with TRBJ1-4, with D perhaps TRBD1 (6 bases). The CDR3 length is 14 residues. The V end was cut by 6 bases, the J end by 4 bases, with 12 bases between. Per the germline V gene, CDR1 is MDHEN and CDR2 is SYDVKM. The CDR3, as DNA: TGTGCCAGCAGACAGGGTTTGGGTAATGAAAAACTGTTTTTT. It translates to CASRQGLGNEKLFF.

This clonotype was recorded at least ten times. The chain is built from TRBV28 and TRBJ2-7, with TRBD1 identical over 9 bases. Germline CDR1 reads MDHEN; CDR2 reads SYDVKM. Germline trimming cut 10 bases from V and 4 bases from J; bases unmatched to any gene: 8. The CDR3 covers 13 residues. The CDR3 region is CATQLDRGYEQYF. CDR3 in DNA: TGTGCCACCCAATTGGACAGGGGTTACGAGCAGTACTTC.

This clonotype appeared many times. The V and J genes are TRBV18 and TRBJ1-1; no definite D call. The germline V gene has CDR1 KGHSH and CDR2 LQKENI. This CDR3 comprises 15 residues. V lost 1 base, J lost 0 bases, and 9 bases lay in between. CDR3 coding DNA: TGTGCCAGCTCACCACAACCCCCTTTGAACACTGAAGCTTTCTTT. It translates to CASSPQPPLNTEAFF.

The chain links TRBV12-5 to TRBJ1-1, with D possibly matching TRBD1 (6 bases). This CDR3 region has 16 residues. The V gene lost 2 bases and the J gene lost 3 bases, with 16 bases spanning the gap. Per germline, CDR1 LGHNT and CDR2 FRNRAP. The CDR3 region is CASGLPRGGGHTEAFF. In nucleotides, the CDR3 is TGTGCTAGTGGTTTGCCCAGGGGAGGGGGGCACACTGAAGCTTTCTTT.

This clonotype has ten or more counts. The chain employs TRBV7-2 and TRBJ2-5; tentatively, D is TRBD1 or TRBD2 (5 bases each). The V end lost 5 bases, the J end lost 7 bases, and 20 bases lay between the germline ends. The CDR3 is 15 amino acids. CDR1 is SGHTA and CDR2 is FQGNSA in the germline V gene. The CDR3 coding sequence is TGTGCCAGCAGCGCCGGCTCAGGGACGAGGGGGACCCAGTACTTC. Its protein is CASSAGSGTRGTQYF.

The CDR3 DNA is TGTGCTAGTGGTTTGTCACCGGGACAGGGGGGCCCTGAAGCTTTCTTT. Amino acid sequence: CASGLSPGQGGPEAFF. The chain has TRBV12-5 and TRBJ1-1; TRBD1 aligns across 11 bases. Unmatched junction bases numbered 8, after V lost 2 bases and J lost 6 bases. Germline assignment: CDR1 LGHNT and CDR2 FRNRAP. The CDR3 runs 16 residues. The variable domain in full, with the rest retrieved from reference TRBV12-5 and TRBJ1-1, is DARVTQTPRHKVTEMGQEVTMRCQPILGHNTVFWYRQTMMQGLELLAYFRNRAPLDDSGMPKDRFSAEMPDATLATLKIQPSEPRDSAVYFCASGLSPGQGGPEAFFGQGTRLTVV.

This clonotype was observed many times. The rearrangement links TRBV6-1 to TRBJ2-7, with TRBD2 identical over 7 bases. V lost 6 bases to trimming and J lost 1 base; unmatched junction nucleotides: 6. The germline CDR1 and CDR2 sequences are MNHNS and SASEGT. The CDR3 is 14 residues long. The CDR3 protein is CASSGGTSSYEQYF. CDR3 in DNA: TGTGCCAGCAGCGGGGGGACTTCATCCTACGAGCAGTACTTC.